Following are 6 T cell receptor beta chains from one sample sequenced in a study of blood T cells in healthy people across ages. A sample-barcoded 5' primer and a J-beta primer mix were used in a second PCR of about 6 to 12 cycles. TCRdb reanalysed the 5' RACE reads using MiXCR and keeps one entry per CDR3 protein. The sample lists around 670,000 distinct CDR3 sequences, approximately 30% seen once, with around 14% in the top ten. Sequencing was performed on blood. Receptor source: a woman of 80 years or more in good health.

This clonotype was seen ten or more times. A read error may explain this, as a much larger clone is one base away. The gene calls are TRBV5-6 and TRBJ2-7, with D maybe TRBD1 (5 bases). This CDR3 spans 13 amino acids. Trimming shortened V by 0 bases and J by 7 bases, and 11 bases separated the two germline ends. CDR1 is SGHDT, CDR2 YYEEEE, per germline. In DNA, the CDR3 is TGTGCCAGCAGCTTGGGGACAACGAGTGAGCAGTACTTC. Its protein product is CASSLGTTSEQYF.

The V and J genes are TRBV5-1 and TRBJ2-6; D call uncertain. Trimming left V 4 bases short and J 2 bases short, with 10 bases between. Germline assignment: CDR1 SGHRS and CDR2 YFSETQ. This CDR3 spans 15 amino acids. CDR3 in amino acids: CASSHQWTGANVLTF. CDR3 in DNA: TGCGCCAGCAGCCATCAATGGACTGGGGCCAACGTCCTGACTTTC.

In this sample, this clonotype turned up a few times. A much larger clone differs by one base, so this may be a read error. The CDR3 loop reads CASNIDSRHQVFF. The CDR3 DNA reads as TGTGCCAGCAACATAGACAGTCGCCATCAAGTTTTCTTT. The chain couples TRBV12-3 or TRBV12-4 to TRBJ1-1; TRBD1 might be the D (5 bases). V was shortened by 7 bases and J by 13 bases, with 22 bases between the two germline ends. This CDR3 is 13 amino acids long.

This clonotype was picked up many times. The chain has TRBV11-3 and TRBJ1-1; D is ambiguous. Germline V gives CDR1 SGHNT, CDR2 YENEEA. The V gene lost 5 bases and the J gene lost 4 bases, with 11 bases spanning the gap. The length of the CDR3 is 13 residues. DNA of the CDR3: TGTGCCAGCAGCCGATCGGGAGGCACTGAAGCTTTCTTT. It translates to CASSRSGGTEAFF.

The chain recombines TRBV4-3 with TRBJ1-5; D might be TRBD1 (6 bases). From germline, CDR1 is LGHNA and CDR2 YSLEER. The CDR3 spans 15 residues. V dropped 0 bases and J dropped 6 bases, with 12 bases sitting between them. The CDR3 loop is CASSQDRWGAQPQHF. CDR3 coding DNA: TGCGCCAGCAGCCAAGATCGGTGGGGGGCTCAGCCCCAGCATTTT.

The table lists this clonotype with many counts. The rearrangement uses TRBV28 and TRBJ2-7; 7 bases align to TRBD1. CDR1 is MDHEN and CDR2 is SYDVKM in the germline V gene. This CDR3 spans 13 amino acids. Losses at the gene ends were 4 bases for V and 3 bases for J; bases not matched to a gene: 3. CDR3 protein: CASSSAGGYEQYF. The CDR3 DNA sequence: TGTGCCAGCAGTTCCGCAGGGGGCTACGAGCAGTACTTC.